A selection of T cell receptor beta chains follows, all from one sample in a study of CD8 T cells in Susac syndrome. Using its own MiXCR run on the immunoSEQ multiplex PCR reads, TCRdb lists one record per CDR3 protein. The sample carries 200,000 to 250,000 distinct CDR3 sequences, 95% recorded once. Sequencing was carried out using CD4+ T cells from PBMCs. These receptors all come from a human donor with multiple sclerosis. Each CDR3 is given with its conserved first and last residue. D genes are given only for firm matches. The size field is filled for only some rows; it gives once, few, many or a size class.

d_call j_call clone_size v_call cdr3_nt cdr3_aa
. TRBJ1-2 . TRBV19 TGTGCCAGTAGACGGGTCTCTAACTATGGCTACACCTTT CASRRVSNYGYTF
. TRBJ2-5 . TRBV12-3/TRBV12-4 TGTGCCAGCAGTTTAGCGTTTGGAGGCCAAGAGACCCAGTACTTC CASSLAFGGQETQYF
. TRBJ2-7 . TRBV20-1 TGCAGTGCTAGTTCTCCCTATACGTACGAGCAGTACTTC CSASSPYTYEQYF
. TRBJ1-1 . TRBV30 TGTGCCTGGAGTGTATGGGGGGGCCCATCGAACACTGAAGCTTTCTTT CAWSVWGGPSNTEAFF
TRBD2 TRBJ2-7 . TRBV2 TGTGCCAGCAGTGAACCGGGACTAGCGTACGAGCAGTACTTC CASSEPGLAYEQYF
TRBD1 TRBJ2-1 . TRBV7-9 TGTGCCAGCAGCATTAGGGACAGGGGGATTGAGCAGTTCTTC CASSIRDRGIEQFF
. TRBJ2-5 . TRBV15 TGTGCCACCAGCAGAGATTCGCCAGGGAGAGAGACCCAGTACTTC CATSRDSPGRETQYF
. TRBJ2-4 . TRBV28 TGTGCCAGCAGTTTGGGCAGCCAAAACATTCAGTACTTC CASSLGSQNIQYF
. TRBJ2-3 . TRBV15 TGTGCCACCAGCAGAGCTAGGGGGGGGGCAAGAACAGATACGCAGTATTTT CATSRARGGARTDTQYF
. TRBJ2-7 . TRBV11-2 TGTGCCAGCAGCTTAGATAGCAGGAACTACGAGCAGTACTTC CASSLDSRNYEQYF
TRBD1 TRBJ2-1 . TRBV27 TGTGCCAGCAGTTTAATGGCGACAGGGGGCAATGAGCAGTTCTTC CASSLMATGGNEQFF
. TRBJ1-2 . TRBV20-1 TGCAGTGCTAGATTGGTTGGCAGGGACTATGGCTACACCTTC CSARLVGRDYGYTF
. TRBJ1-2 . TRBV6-1 TGTGCCAGCAGTGCAACACTTACCTCGTTCCATGGCTACACCTTC CASSATLTSFHGYTF
TRBD2 TRBJ2-4 . TRBV7-2 TGTGCCAGCAGCAGTAGGGGGCAAGGACTAGCGAGCATTCAGTACTTC CASSSRGQGLASIQYF
. TRBJ2-1 . TRBV28 TGTGCCAGCAGTCTACCGGACTCGAGAGGAAATGAGCAGTTCTTC CASSLPDSRGNEQFF
. TRBJ1-2 . TRBV18 TGTGCCAGCTCACCACCGACTAGGGATGGCTACACCTTC CASSPPTRDGYTF
TRBD2 TRBJ2-6 . TRBV29-1 TGCAGCGTTGGGCCGAAAGCGGGGTCTAGGGGAGGGGCCAACGTCCTGACTTTC CSVGPKAGSRGGANVLTF
. TRBJ2-3 . TRBV3-1 TGTGCCAGCAGCCAATGGCCCCCAGATACGCAGTATTTT CASSQWPPDTQYF
. TRBJ2-5 . TRBV14 TGTGCCAGCAGCCGGCGGAGGCAAGAGACCCAGTACTTC CASSRRRQETQYF
. TRBJ2-7 . TRBV11-1 TGTGCCAGCAGCTGGGCCCGGAGGTCCTACGAGCAGTACTTC CASSWARRSYEQYF
TRBD1 TRBJ1-4 . TRBV6-5 TGTGCCAGCAGGGGGTTTGGGACAGGGAATGAAAAACTGTTTTTT CASRGFGTGNEKLFF
. TRBJ1-2 . TRBV2 TGTGCCAGCAGTGAAGTCAGTAACTATGGCTACACCTTC CASSEVSNYGYTF
. TRBJ1-1 . TRBV6-6 TGTGCCAGCAGTTACACCGAGGGGAGCTTGAACACTGAAGCTTTCTTT CASSYTEGSLNTEAFF
TRBD2 TRBJ2-7 few TRBV2 TGTGCCAGCAGTGAGGTTAGCGGGAGTACCGAGCAGTACTTC CASSEVSGSTEQYF
TRBD2 TRBJ2-1 once TRBV25-1 TGTGCCAGCAGTGCCGGACTAGCGGGAGCAGGATATGAGCAGTTCTTC CASSAGLAGAGYEQFF
. TRBJ2-5 . TRBV3-1 TGTGCCAGCAGCCAATTAGGCCCCCGGGAGACCCAGTACTTC CASSQLGPRETQYF
TRBD1 TRBJ2-7 . TRBV4-1 TGCGCCAGCAGCCAAGATCGGGACAGTAGTGCCTACGAGCAGTACTTC CASSQDRDSSAYEQYF
. TRBJ2-3 . TRBV15 TGTGCCACCAGCAAGCCCAAGGCGGGGGCCCACACAGATACGCAGTATTTT CATSKPKAGAHTDTQYF
. TRBJ2-3 . TRBV27 TGTGCCCCCAATAGCGGCCGATGCACAGATACGCAGTATTTT CAPNSGRCTDTQYF
. TRBJ2-1 . TRBV20-1 TGCAGTGCTAGAGATCTGGGCAGGGGTAACTACAATGAGCAGTTCTTC CSARDLGRGNYNEQFF
. TRBJ1-4 . TRBV24-1 TGTGCCACCAGCCGGGGATCCGGGACACCATTGCTCGATGAAAAACTGTTTTTT CATSRGSGTPLLDEKLFF
. TRBJ1-1 . TRBV6-1 TGTGCCAGCGGACGGAGGGGGACTGAAGCTTTCTTT CASGRRGTEAFF
. TRBJ1-2 . TRBV6-1 TGTGCCAGCAGTGCAACCGGGGCCTCGAGGCACTATGGCTACACCTTC CASSATGASRHYGYTF
. TRBJ1-1 once TRBV15 TGTGCCACCAGCAGAAGTCAGGGGGAAGCTTTCTTT CATSRSQGEAFF
TRBD1 TRBJ2-7 . TRBV9 TGTGCCAGCAGCGTAGACTCTGGGACAGGGAACTACGAGCAGTACTTC CASSVDSGTGNYEQYF